What follows are 7 T cell receptor beta chains derived from one specimen sequenced in a study of response to subunit inactivated influenza vaccine. TCRdb re-called the RT-PCR reads through MiXCR, storing one row per CDR3 protein. The table lists 590,000 or so distinct CDR3 sequences, around 15% of them singletons, with about 7.4% in the top ten. Sequenced here: PBMCs from blood, sampled around 15 days before vaccination. The receptors shown here come from a man aged 45-65 years who received an inactivated influenza vaccine.

This sequence joins TRBV18 and TRBJ2-1, with 11 bases aligning to TRBD2. V trimming: 0 bases; J trimming: 5 bases; junction bases outside the gene matches: 0. CDR1 and CDR2 (germline): KGHSH, LQKENI. The CDR3 has 15 amino acids. The CDR3 region has the DNA TGTGCCAGCTCACCACCTAGCGGGAGGGACAATGAGCAGTTCTTC. This sequence encodes CASSPPSGRDNEQFF.

The sample holds a few counts of this clonotype. This sequence joins TRBV6-6 and TRBJ1-2; no firm D call. With 7 bases removed from V and 8 bases from J, the gap between germline ends came to 17 bases. Germline V CDR1 and CDR2: MNHNY, SVGAGI (reference sequence). The CDR3 has 13 residues. CDR3 amino acids: CASTLRGGEGYTF. The CDR3 bases are TGTGCCAGCACCCTACGGGGAGGAGAGGGCTACACCTTC.

This clonotype was counted ten times or more. This chain connects TRBV7-2 to TRBJ2-5, with a possible D match to TRBD1 (6 bases). Germline CDR1 SGHTA, CDR2 FQGNSA. V shed 4 bases and J shed 4 bases, with 10 bases lying between them. The CDR3 is 13 residues long. This CDR3 reads CASSYTGSETQYF. In DNA form, the CDR3 reads TGTGCCAGCAGCTATACAGGGTCAGAGACCCAGTACTTC.

This clonotype was observed many times. CDR3 residues: CASSSRTVGETQYF. The CDR3 region has the DNA TGCGCCAGCAGCTCGCGGACAGTAGGAGAGACCCAGTACTTC. This rearrangement joins TRBV4-3 to TRBJ2-5; a weak D match, TRBD1 (6 bases). Deletions cut 5 bases from V and 4 bases from J, with 14 bases between. The germline V gene encodes CDR1 LGHNA and CDR2 YSLEER. This CDR3 has 14 amino acids.

This clonotype was counted between two and nine times. This CDR3 is CASSLGWGGRETQYF. The CDR3 DNA follows: TGTGCCAGCAGCTTAGGCTGGGGGGGACGAGAGACCCAGTACTTC. V and J are TRBV7-8 and TRBJ2-5; 7 positions agree with TRBD2. There are 15 residues in the CDR3. V trimming: 1 base; J trimming: 4 bases; junction bases outside the gene matches: 6. Germline lookup yields CDR1 SGHVS and CDR2 FQNEAQ.

At least ten counts were recorded for this clonotype. The chain uses TRBV12-3 or TRBV12-4 and TRBJ2-7; unclear D gene. The CDR3 totals 14 residues. V gave up 6 bases and J gave up 2 bases, with 14 bases separating them. CDR3 coding DNA: TGTGCCAGCAGCATCGACACGGTAACCTACGAGCAGTACTTC. Its protein product is CASSIDTVTYEQYF.

This clonotype was observed a handful of times. This chain connects TRBV12-3 or TRBV12-4 to TRBJ2-7; 10 positions match TRBD1. This CDR3 contains 16 residues. The V segment lost 4 bases and the J segment 4 bases; nucleotides outside the gene matches: 10. The CDR3 region has the DNA TGTGCCAGCAGTTCGACCCCGGGACAGGGGTCTTACGAGCAGTACTTC. This sequence encodes CASSSTPGQGSYEQYF.